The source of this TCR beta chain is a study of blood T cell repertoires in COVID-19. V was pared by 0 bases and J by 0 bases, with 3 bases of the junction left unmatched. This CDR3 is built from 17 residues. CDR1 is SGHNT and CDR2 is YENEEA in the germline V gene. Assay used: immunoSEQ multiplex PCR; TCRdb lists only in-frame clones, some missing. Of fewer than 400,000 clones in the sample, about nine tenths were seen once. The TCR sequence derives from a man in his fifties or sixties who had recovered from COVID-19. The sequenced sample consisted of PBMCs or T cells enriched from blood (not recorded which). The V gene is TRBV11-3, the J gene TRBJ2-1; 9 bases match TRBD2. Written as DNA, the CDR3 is TGTGCCAGCAGCTTAGATCGTAGCGGGAGCTCCTACAATGAGCAGTTCTTC. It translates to CASSLDRSGSSYNEQFF.